This record looks at one T cell receptor (beta chain) sequence and its context. There are 11 residues in the CDR3. Trimming cost V 4 bases and J 5 bases, with 6 bases left between them. In germline, CDR1 is LGHDT, CDR2 YNNKEL (reference sequence). This record comes from a study of CD4 T cells in relation to SARS-CoV-2 and coronaviruses. Only in-frame clones appear in the TCRdb table, and some are missing; sequencing was by immunoSEQ multiplex PCR. This sample has about 56,000 clones, with 92% found just once. The sequenced material came from naive CD4+ T cells from PBMCs. Subset defined: naive CD4+ T cells isolated by negative enrichment. The chain has TRBV3-1 (or the pseudogene TRBV3-2) and TRBJ2-7; D gene ambiguous. The TCR originated in an adult with COVID-19. CDR3 loop: CASSRADEQYF. CDR3 coding DNA: TGTGCCAGCAGCCGGGCGGACGAGCAGTACTTC.